Shown below are 10 T cell receptor beta chains from a single sample sequenced in a study of monozygotic twins with inflammatory bowel disease. TCRdb re-called the 5' RACE reads and shows each CDR3 protein once, DNA omitted. The sample includes over 200,000 distinct CDR3 sequences. Sequenced material: blood. The receptor source for this set is a human donor with ulcerative colitis or Crohn's disease, or a healthy co-twin of an affected twin (not recorded which).

The chain is built from TRBV7-2 and TRBJ2-1; TCRdb picks TRBD1, but there is no DNA to check that call. Per germline, CDR1 SGHTA and CDR2 FQGNSA. The CDR3 totals 15 residues. CDR3 region: CASSPRHRSYNEQFF.

This sequence joins TRBV7-3 and TRBJ2-2; checking the TCRdb D call of TRBD1 is not possible without DNA. This CDR3 contains 14 residues. Per the germline V gene, CDR1 is SGHTA and CDR2 is FQGTGA. The CDR3 protein is CASSPRAGTGELFF.

The chain uses TRBV12-3 or TRBV12-4 and TRBJ1-5; absent DNA, TCRdb's TRBD1 call cannot be checked. This CDR3 has 20 amino acids. CDR3 amino acids: CASSLAPGRGFGLLNQPQHF.

V is TRBV5-1 and J is TRBJ2-3; the TCRdb call, TRBD2, lacks DNA for checking. CDR3 size: 13 residues. Germline assignment: CDR1 SGHRS and CDR2 YFSETQ. This CDR3 is CASSFEGGGTQYF.

This chain connects TRBV11-2 to TRBJ2-2; the TCRdb call, TRBD2, lacks DNA for checking. Germline-derived CDR1 and CDR2 are SGHAT and FQNNGV. This CDR3 comprises 13 residues. The CDR3 region is CASSPLRGGELFF.

The V call is TRBV29-1, the J call TRBJ1-5. CDR1 is SQVTM, CDR2 ANQGSEA, per germline. The CDR3 consists of 14 residues. CDR3 in amino acids: CSVSAGFSNQPQHF.

The CDR3 protein is CANPGPQGNEQFF. The chain uses TRBV2 and TRBJ2-1; TCRdb's D call of TRBD1 is untestable without DNA. The CDR3 is 13 amino acids. Germline V gene sequence: CDR1 SNHLY, CDR2 FYNNEI.

The chain links TRBV20-1 to TRBJ2-3; checking the TCRdb D call of TRBD2 is not possible without DNA. The CDR3 runs to 16 residues. From germline, CDR1 is DFQATT and CDR2 SNEGSKA (reference sequence). The CDR3 spells CSAHPTLRGDTDTQYF.

The rearrangement joins TRBV19 to TRBJ1-2. This CDR3 contains 14 residues. In germline, CDR1 is LNHDA, CDR2 SQIVND (reference sequence). The CDR3 loop is CASNHPREGHGYTF.

V and J are TRBV10-3 and TRBJ1-1; there is no DNA to check the TCRdb D call of TRBD1. Germline CDR1 reads ENHRY; CDR2 reads SYGVKD. This CDR3 is built from 13 residues. This chain's CDR3 is CAISEAGWTEAFF.